The 16 T cell receptor beta chains reported below all come from one sample, sequenced in a study of cytomegalovirus exposure and HLA in healthy donors. Researchers ran the PCR with 60 Vbeta and 13 Jbeta primers. The protocol was immunoSEQ multiplex PCR, while the TCRdb copy is restricted to in-frame clones and leaves out a portion. This table has 95,000 to 150,000 clones, over 60% appearing once. Material: PBMCs. The receptors derive from a middle-aged woman in good health and CMV-seropositive.

This clone occurred a few times. The chain employs TRBV2 and TRBJ1-2; tentatively, D is TRBD1 (6 bases). V dropped 6 bases and J dropped 4 bases, with 18 bases sitting between them. The CDR3 is 15 amino acids. Germline V gene sequence: CDR1 SNHLY, CDR2 FYNNEI. The CDR3 sequence is CASSQRGGESYGYTF. CDR3 bases: TGTGCCAGCAGCCAAAGGGGGGGGGAGAGCTATGGCTACACCTTC.

The chain carries TRBV7-8 and TRBJ2-5; perhaps TRBD2 as D (7 bases). Germline V gives CDR1 SGHVS, CDR2 FQNEAQ. With 1 base removed from V and 5 bases from J, the gap between germline ends came to 14 bases. The CDR3 runs to 15 residues. The CDR3 DNA reads as TGTGCCAGCAGCTTAGAGTGGGGGGGGCGGGAGACCCAGTACTTC. Translated: CASSLEWGGRETQYF.

This chain connects TRBV19 to TRBJ2-2; 9 positions agree with TRBD2. V lost 1 base to trimming and J lost 0 bases; unmatched junction nucleotides: 3. Germline CDR1 LNHDA, CDR2 SQIVND (reference sequence). CDR3 length: 17 amino acids. CDR3 nucleotide sequence: TGTGCCAGTAGTATAGGAGCGGGGGGCACGAACACCGGGGAGCTGTTTTTT. Residues: CASSIGAGGTNTGELFF.

This chain connects TRBV18 to TRBJ1-1, with D maybe TRBD1 (6 bases). The CDR3 is 15 residues long. Germline lookup yields CDR1 KGHSH and CDR2 LQKENI. Between the trimmed V and J ends, which lost 1 base and 1 base, there was a span of 10 bases. DNA of the CDR3: TGTGCCAGCTCACCACGGCAGGGGAAGAACACTGAAGCTTTCTTT. It encodes CASSPRQGKNTEAFF.

This chain uses TRBV10-1 with TRBJ1-1; D possibly corresponds to TRBD1 (6 bases). The CDR3 has 15 residues. Looked up from germline, CDR1 is WNHNN and CDR2 is SYGVQD (reference sequence). V gave up 4 bases and J gave up 2 bases, with 14 bases separating them. The CDR3 DNA reads as TGCGCCAGCAGTGTGGTTTTGACAGGTAACACTGAAGCTTTCTTT. It yields the protein CASSVVLTGNTEAFF.

This sequence joins TRBV19 and TRBJ2-7; D is perhaps TRBD1 (6 bases). Trimming took 1 base from V and 2 from J, leaving 18 bases between them. Germline V gives CDR1 LNHDA, CDR2 SQIVND (reference sequence). The CDR3 contains 17 residues. The CDR3 DNA reads as TGTGCCAGTAGTATAGGATACCAGGACAGCTTCCCCTACGAGCAGTACTTC. Its translation is CASSIGYQDSFPYEQYF.

This chain uses TRBV6-5 with TRBJ1-2; D possibly corresponds to TRBD1 (5 bases). The CDR3 has 15 residues. Trimming cost V 6 bases and J 4 bases, with 18 bases left between them. Germline V gene lookup returns CDR1 MNHEY and CDR2 SVGAGI. DNA for the CDR3: TGTGCCAGCAGGGTCGACAGCCTCTCTTCCTATGGCTACACCTTC. Amino acid sequence: CASRVDSLSSYGYTF.

This sequence joins TRBV19 and TRBJ1-1; D gene unclear. Germline V gene lookup returns CDR1 LNHDA and CDR2 SQIVND (reference sequence). The CDR3 spans 14 residues. Trimming cost V 1 base and J 5 bases, with 11 bases left between them. For the CDR3, the DNA is TGTGCCAGTAGTATAGCCGGGGTCCGGACTGAAGCTTTCTTT. Translating it yields CASSIAGVRTEAFF.

In regard to this clone: The same CDR3 arises from other DNA sequences in this sample as well. This chain joins TRBV5-1 and TRBJ2-5, with a possible D match to TRBD2 (5 bases). The CDR3 extends over 14 amino acids. Trimming shortened V by 0 bases and J by 4 bases, and 10 bases separated the two germline ends. Germline CDR1 and CDR2: SGHRS and YFSETQ. The CDR3 coding sequence is TGCGCCAGCAGCTTGGCCTCTGGGAGAGAGACCCAGTACTTC. Translating gives CASSLASGRETQYF.

In this sample, this clone turned up a few times. At one of its ends the junction is not consistent with the germline gene, which may arise from a read error. J is TRBJ1-1 and V is TRBV18; 9 bases are shared with TRBD1. The CDR3 extends over 14 amino acids. Per the germline V gene, CDR1 is KGHSH and CDR2 is LQKENI. The CDR3 here is CASSPRTGDTEAFF. The CDR3 DNA reads TGTGCCAGCTCCCCACGGACAGGGGACACTGAAGCTTTCTTT.

The chain uses TRBV30 and TRBJ1-2; TRBD1 matches at 7 bases. Germline V lookup: CDR1 GTSNPN, CDR2 SVGIG (reference sequence). With V trimmed by 1 base and J by 4 bases, 6 bases remained unmatched. The CDR3 extends over 14 amino acids. For the CDR3, the DNA is TGTGCCTGGAGTGGAGGGGGCGCCGGCTATGGCTACACCTTC. This gives the protein CAWSGGGAGYGYTF.

J is TRBJ2-7 and V is TRBV6-6; 7 bases are a match to TRBD2. The V and J ends lost 4 bases and 13 bases, in that order; junction bases with no gene match: 10. This CDR3 is built from 12 residues. Germline V lookup: CDR1 MNHNY, CDR2 SVGAGI (reference sequence). The CDR3 bases are TGTGCCAGCAGTTCACCGGGACTACTTCTTTACTTC. Its protein product is CASSSPGLLLYF.

V and J are TRBV2 and TRBJ2-2; D perhaps matches TRBD2 (6 bases). V lost 7 bases, J lost 6 bases, and 15 bases lay in between. There are 14 residues in the CDR3. Germline V lookup: CDR1 SNHLY, CDR2 FYNNEI. CDR3 bases: TGTGCCAGCAAACGGGACTCCCAGGCCGGGGAGCTGTTTTTT. This translates into CASKRDSQAGELFF.

The chain carries TRBV15 and TRBJ1-4; 8 nucleotides match TRBD1. This CDR3 is built from 16 residues. Per germline, CDR1 LNHNV and CDR2 YYDKDF (reference sequence). The V segment lost 1 base and the J segment 3 bases; nucleotides outside the gene matches: 4. The CDR3 nucleotides read TGTGCCACCAGCAGAGGAGGACAGGGATCTAATGAAAAACTGTTTTTT. Its protein is CATSRGGQGSNEKLFF.

The chain couples TRBV27 to TRBJ2-7, with a weak D call TRBD2 (7 bases). Looked up from germline, CDR1 is MNHEY and CDR2 is SMNVEV (reference sequence). The CDR3 runs 14 residues. Trimming stripped 5 bases from V and 4 bases from J, with 15 bases between. The CDR3 protein is CASSLGGVRYEQYF. In DNA, the CDR3 is TGTGCCAGCAGTCTAGGGGGGGTTCGGTACGAGCAGTACTTC.

This clone was detected only a few times. The genes are TRBV19 and TRBJ2-7; TRBD2 matches 8 bases. This CDR3 contains 13 residues. Germline-derived CDR1 and CDR2 are LNHDA and SQIVND (reference sequence). V shed 2 bases, J shed 3 bases, and the junction held 0 bases outside the gene matches. The CDR3 DNA reads as TGTGCCAGTAGTATACGGGGGGGCTACGAGCAGTACTTC. This encodes CASSIRGGYEQYF.